Shown below are 10 T cell receptor beta chains from a single sample sequenced in a study of blood T cell repertoires in COVID-19. The repertoire was sequenced with immunoSEQ multiplex PCR; TCRdb's copy has only in-frame clones and lacks some. The profile covers about 240,000 clones, with roughly four fifths appearing a single time and more than 8% taken by the ten largest. The sequenced sample was peripheral blood. These receptor sequences come from a woman older than 75 with acute or convalescent COVID-19.

The chain combines TRBV6-1 with TRBJ2-7; 8 bases line up with TRBD1. V shed 1 base, J shed 2 bases, and the junction held 1 base outside the gene matches. The CDR3 sequence is 14 residues long. The V gene's germline CDR1 is MNHNS and CDR2 SASEGT. The CDR3 DNA is TGTGCCAGCAGTGAAGGGACAGGGACCTACGAGCAGTACTTC. Amino acids: CASSEGTGTYEQYF.

The gene calls are TRBV6-5 and TRBJ1-4, with 11 nucleotides matching TRBD1. Germline V gene lookup returns CDR1 MNHEY and CDR2 SVGAGI. The CDR3 runs 14 residues. V gave up 8 bases and J gave up 6 bases; unmatched junction bases: 5. CDR3 loop: CASGGTGGHEKLFF. In DNA, the CDR3 is TGTGCCAGCGGGGGGACAGGGGGGCATGAAAAACTGTTTTTT.

This clone has just one count. The chain combines TRBV4-1 with TRBJ2-7, with D maybe TRBD1 (5 bases). This CDR3 contains 13 residues. The V end was cut by 4 bases, the J end by 4 bases, with 11 bases between. Germline values: CDR1 MGHRA, CDR2 YSYEKL. Here the CDR3 DNA reads TGCGCCAGCAGCCCCCGGACAAATTACGAGCAGTACTTC. Translated, it gives CASSPRTNYEQYF.

This clone was seen a handful of times. The chain carries TRBV6-2 or TRBV6-3 and TRBJ2-4; a weak D match, TRBD1 (5 bases). Germline assignment: CDR1 MNHEY and CDR2 SVGEGT. This CDR3 spans 12 amino acids. The V gene lost 4 bases and the J gene lost 9 bases, with 10 bases spanning the gap. The CDR3 here is CASSSGKVIQYF. The CDR3 DNA sequence: TGTGCCAGCAGTTCAGGGAAGGTCATTCAGTACTTC.

This sequence joins TRBV28 and TRBJ1-1; 10 bases are a match to TRBD1. Germline loops: CDR1 MDHEN, CDR2 SYDVKM. The trim removed 9 bases at V and 3 bases at J, leaving 4 bases unmatched. The CDR3 covers 13 residues. The CDR3 DNA reads as TGTGCCAGTACGACAGGGGGCGACACTGAAGCTTTCTTT. Protein: CASTTGGDTEAFF.

The chain recombines TRBV5-1 with TRBJ2-5; 8 bases map to TRBD2. V was pared by 3 bases and J by 4 bases, with 2 bases of the junction left unmatched. Germline assignment: CDR1 SGHRS and CDR2 YFSETQ. The length of the CDR3 is 13 residues. As DNA, the CDR3 is TGCGCCAGCAGCTGGACTAGCAGAGAGACCCAGTACTTC. As protein: CASSWTSRETQYF.

Here the CDR3 reads CASSARSGQNRYGYTF. DNA of the CDR3: TGTGCCAGCAGCGCCCGTTCGGGACAGAACCGCTATGGCTACACCTTC. The chain couples TRBV7-8 to TRBJ1-2; 7 bases fit TRBD1. The junction had 13 bases not matched to a gene; V was cut back by 5 bases and J by 4 bases. The CDR3 sequence is 16 residues long. Germline V gene lookup returns CDR1 SGHVS and CDR2 FQNEAQ.

This clone was detected a few times. This chain joins TRBV30 and TRBJ1-2; possible D gene TRBD1, 6 bases. This CDR3 has 16 residues. V shed 4 bases and J shed 7 bases, with 25 bases lying between them. Germline loops: CDR1 GTSNPN, CDR2 SVGIG (reference sequence). The CDR3 sequence is CAWTTLLGAGVGGYTF. The CDR3 DNA sequence: TGTGCCTGGACTACTCTACTTGGGGCAGGGGTTGGTGGCTACACCTTC.

The chain joins TRBV19 to TRBJ1-6; TRBD1 is a possible D gene (5 bases). CDR3 length equals 14 residues. Trimming took off 6 bases at V and 4 bases at J, with 10 bases between the two ends. Looked up from germline, CDR1 is LNHDA and CDR2 is SQIVND (reference sequence). As DNA, the CDR3 is TGTGCCAGTAGCCAACGGACATATAATTCACCCCTCCACTTT. It encodes CASSQRTYNSPLHF.

The rearrangement links TRBV5-1 to TRBJ2-3; D is possibly TRBD2 (5 bases). Per the germline V gene, CDR1 is SGHRS and CDR2 is YFSETQ. The CDR3 contains 13 residues. The ends were cut back, 5 bases at V and 1 base at J, with 8 bases in the middle. CDR3 amino acids: CASREVGTDTQYF. The CDR3 DNA reads TGCGCCAGCAGGGAGGTGGGCACAGATACGCAGTATTTT.